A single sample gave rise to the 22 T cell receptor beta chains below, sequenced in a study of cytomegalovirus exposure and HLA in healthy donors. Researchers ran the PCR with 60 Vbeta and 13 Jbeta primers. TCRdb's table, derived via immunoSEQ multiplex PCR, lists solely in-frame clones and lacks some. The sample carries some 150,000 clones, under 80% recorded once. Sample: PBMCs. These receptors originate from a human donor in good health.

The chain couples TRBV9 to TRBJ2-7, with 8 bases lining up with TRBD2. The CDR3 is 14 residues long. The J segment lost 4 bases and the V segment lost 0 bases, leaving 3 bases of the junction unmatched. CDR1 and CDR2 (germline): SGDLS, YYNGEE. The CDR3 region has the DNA TGTGCCAGCAGCGTAGAGCCGGGAGGGTACGAGCAGTACTTC. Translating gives CASSVEPGGYEQYF.

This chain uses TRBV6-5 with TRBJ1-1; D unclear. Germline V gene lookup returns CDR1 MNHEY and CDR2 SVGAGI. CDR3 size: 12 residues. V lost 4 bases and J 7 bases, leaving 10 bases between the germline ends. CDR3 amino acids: CASSFPGIEAFF. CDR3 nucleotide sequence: TGTGCCAGCAGTTTTCCAGGCATTGAAGCTTTCTTT.

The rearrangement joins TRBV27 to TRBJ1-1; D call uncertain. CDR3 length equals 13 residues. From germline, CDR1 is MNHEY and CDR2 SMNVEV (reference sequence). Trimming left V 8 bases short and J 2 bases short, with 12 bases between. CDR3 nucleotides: TGTGCCAGCCGAGGCGGGAGCAACACTGAAGCTTTCTTT. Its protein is CASRGGSNTEAFF.

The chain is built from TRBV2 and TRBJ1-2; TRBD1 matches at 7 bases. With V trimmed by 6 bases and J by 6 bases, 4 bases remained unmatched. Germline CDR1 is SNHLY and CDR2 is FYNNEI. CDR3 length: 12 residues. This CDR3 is CASRTTGDGYTF. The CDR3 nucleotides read TGTGCCAGCAGAACTACAGGGGATGGCTACACCTTC. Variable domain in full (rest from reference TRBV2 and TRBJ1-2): EPEVTQTPSHQVTQMGQEVILRCVPISNHLYFYWYRQILGQKVEFLVSFYNNEISEKSEIFDDQFSVERPDGSNFTLKIRSTKLEDSAMYFCASRTTGDGYTFGSGTRLTVV.

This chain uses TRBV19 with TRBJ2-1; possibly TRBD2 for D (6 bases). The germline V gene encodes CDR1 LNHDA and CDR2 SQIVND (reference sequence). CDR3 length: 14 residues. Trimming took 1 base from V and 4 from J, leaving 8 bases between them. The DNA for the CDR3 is TGTGCCAGTAGTATAGGGGCGGGGTACAATGAGCAGTTCTTC. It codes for CASSIGAGYNEQFF.

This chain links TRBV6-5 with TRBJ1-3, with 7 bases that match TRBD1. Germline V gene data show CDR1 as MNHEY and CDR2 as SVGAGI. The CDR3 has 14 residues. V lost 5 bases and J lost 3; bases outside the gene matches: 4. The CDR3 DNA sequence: TGTGCCAGCAGTAACAGGGGCCATGGAAACACCATATATTTT. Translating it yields CASSNRGHGNTIYF.

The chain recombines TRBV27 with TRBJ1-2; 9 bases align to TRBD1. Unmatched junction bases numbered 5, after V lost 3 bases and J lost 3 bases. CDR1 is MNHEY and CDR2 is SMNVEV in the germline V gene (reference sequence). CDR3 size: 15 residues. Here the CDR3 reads CASSFMGQGHYGYTF. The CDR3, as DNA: TGTGCCAGCAGTTTCATGGGACAGGGACACTATGGCTACACCTTC.

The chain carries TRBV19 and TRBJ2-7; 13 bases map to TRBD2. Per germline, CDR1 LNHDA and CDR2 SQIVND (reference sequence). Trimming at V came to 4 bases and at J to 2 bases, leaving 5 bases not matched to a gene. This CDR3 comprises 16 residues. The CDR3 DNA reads TGTGCCAGTAGTACTCGGACTAGCGGGGGCACCTACGAGCAGTACTTC. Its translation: CASSTRTSGGTYEQYF.

The CDR3 coding sequence is TGTGCCAGTAGTGAGGCGAATAAAGACAGGGGGGGATTGGGGCCCCAGCATTTT. Encoded protein: CASSEANKDRGGLGPQHF. The chain employs TRBV19 and TRBJ1-5; 9 bases are a match to TRBD1. The length of the CDR3 is 18 residues. The V segment lost 5 bases and the J segment 9 bases; nucleotides outside the gene matches: 20. In germline, CDR1 is LNHDA, CDR2 SQIVND (reference sequence). Complete variable domain (other parts from reference TRBV19 and TRBJ1-5): DGGITQSPKYLFRKEGQNVTLSCEQNLNHDAMYWYRQDPGQGLRLIYYSQIVNDFQKGDIAEGYSVSREKKESFPLTVTSAQKNPTAFYLCASSEANKDRGGLGPQHFGDGTRLSIL.

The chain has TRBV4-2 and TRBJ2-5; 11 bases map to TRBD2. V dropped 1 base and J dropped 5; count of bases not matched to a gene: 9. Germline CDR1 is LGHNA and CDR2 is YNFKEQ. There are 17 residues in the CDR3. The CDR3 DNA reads TGTGCCAGCAGCCAAGCCTTTAGCGGGGGGGCCGGGGAGACCCAGTACTTC. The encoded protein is CASSQAFSGGAGETQYF.

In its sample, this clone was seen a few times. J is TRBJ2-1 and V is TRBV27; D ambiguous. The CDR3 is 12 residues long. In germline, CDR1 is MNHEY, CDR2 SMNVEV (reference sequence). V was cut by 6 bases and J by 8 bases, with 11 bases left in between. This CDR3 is CASSRLSDEQFF. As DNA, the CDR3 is TGTGCCAGCAGCCGTTTATCAGATGAGCAGTTCTTC.

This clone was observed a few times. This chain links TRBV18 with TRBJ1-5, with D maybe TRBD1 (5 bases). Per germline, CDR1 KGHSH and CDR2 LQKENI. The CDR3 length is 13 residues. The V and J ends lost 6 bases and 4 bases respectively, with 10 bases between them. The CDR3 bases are TGTGCCAGCTCTGTGACAGAGAATCAGCCCCAGCATTTT. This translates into CASSVTENQPQHF.

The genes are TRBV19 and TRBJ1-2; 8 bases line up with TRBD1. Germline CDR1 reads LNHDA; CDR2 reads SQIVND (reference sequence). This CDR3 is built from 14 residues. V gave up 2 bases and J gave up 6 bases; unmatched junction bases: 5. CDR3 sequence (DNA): TGTGCCAGTAGTATACAGGGGGCGGTGCATGGCTACACCTTC. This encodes CASSIQGAVHGYTF.

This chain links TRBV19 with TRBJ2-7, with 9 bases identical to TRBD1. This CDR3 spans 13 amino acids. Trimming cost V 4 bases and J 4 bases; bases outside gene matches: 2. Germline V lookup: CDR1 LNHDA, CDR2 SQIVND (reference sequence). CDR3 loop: CASSTGQGYEQYF. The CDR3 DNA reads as TGTGCCAGTAGTACAGGACAGGGGTACGAGCAGTACTTC.

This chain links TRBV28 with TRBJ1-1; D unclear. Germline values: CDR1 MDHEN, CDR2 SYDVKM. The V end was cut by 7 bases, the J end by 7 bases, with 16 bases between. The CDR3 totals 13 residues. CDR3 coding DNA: TGTGCCAGCACCCCAGGCGGGGTACGTGAAGCTTTCTTT. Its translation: CASTPGGVREAFF.

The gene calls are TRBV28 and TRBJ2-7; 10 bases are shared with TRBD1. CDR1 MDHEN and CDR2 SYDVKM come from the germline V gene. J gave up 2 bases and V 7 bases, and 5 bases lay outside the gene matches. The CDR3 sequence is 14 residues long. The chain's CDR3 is CASTRQGATYEQYF. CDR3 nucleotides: TGTGCCAGCACCCGACAGGGGGCCACCTACGAGCAGTACTTC.

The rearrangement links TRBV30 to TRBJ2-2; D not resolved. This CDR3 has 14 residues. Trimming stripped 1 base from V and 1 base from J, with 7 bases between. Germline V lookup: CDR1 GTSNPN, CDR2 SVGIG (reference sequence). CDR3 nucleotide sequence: TGTGCCTGGAGTGACGCGGAGAACACCGGGGAGCTGTTTTTT. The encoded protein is CAWSDAENTGELFF. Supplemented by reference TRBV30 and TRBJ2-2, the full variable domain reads SQTIHQWPATLVQPVGSPLSLECTVEGTSNPNLYWYRQAAGRGLQLLFYSVGIGQISSEVPQNLSASRPQDRQFILSSKKLLLSDSGFYLCAWSDAENTGELFFGEGSRLTVL.

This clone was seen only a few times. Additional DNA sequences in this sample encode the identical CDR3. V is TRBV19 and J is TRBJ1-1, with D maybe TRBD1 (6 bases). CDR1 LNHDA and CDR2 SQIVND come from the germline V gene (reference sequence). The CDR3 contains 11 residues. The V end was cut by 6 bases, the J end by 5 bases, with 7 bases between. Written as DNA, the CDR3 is TGTGCCAGTAGCCAGGGGACTGAAGCTTTCTTT. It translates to CASSQGTEAFF.

CDR3 bases: TGTGCCAGCAGTGACCGCGGGACAGCTAACTATGGCTACACCTTC. This gives the protein CASSDRGTANYGYTF. This rearrangement joins TRBV6-1 to TRBJ1-2; 7 bases are a match to TRBD1. This CDR3 comprises 15 residues. Germline V gene lookup returns CDR1 MNHNS and CDR2 SASEGT. V lost 3 bases, J lost 0 bases, and 4 bases stayed unmatched.

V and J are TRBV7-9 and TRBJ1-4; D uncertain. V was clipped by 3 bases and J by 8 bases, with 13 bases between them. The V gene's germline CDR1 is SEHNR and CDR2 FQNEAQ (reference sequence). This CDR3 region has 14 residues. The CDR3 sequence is CASSFPGSGEKLFF. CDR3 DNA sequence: TGTGCCAGCAGCTTCCCGGGGAGTGGGGAAAAACTGTTTTTT.

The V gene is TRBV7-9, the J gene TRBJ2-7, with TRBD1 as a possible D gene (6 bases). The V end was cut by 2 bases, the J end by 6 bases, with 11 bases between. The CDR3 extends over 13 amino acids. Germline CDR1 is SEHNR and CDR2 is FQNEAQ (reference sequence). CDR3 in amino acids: CASSLLGAREQYF. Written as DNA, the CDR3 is TGTGCCAGCAGCTTATTGGGGGCGCGCGAGCAGTACTTC.

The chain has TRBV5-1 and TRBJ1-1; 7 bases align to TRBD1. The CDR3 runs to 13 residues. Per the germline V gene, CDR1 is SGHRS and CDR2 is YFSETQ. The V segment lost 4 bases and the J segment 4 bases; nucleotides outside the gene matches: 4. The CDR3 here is CASSAEGATEAFF. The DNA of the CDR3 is TGCGCCAGCAGCGCAGAGGGGGCCACTGAAGCTTTCTTT.